These 19 T cell receptor beta chains were sequenced from one sample in a study of spatial heterogeneity in lung cancer. Time point in this sample: sample taken at primary tumor resection. The study, taken as a whole, reports: Counts of expanded alpha and beta TCRs within tumors tracked the tumor nonsynonymous mutation count.

The antigens of these receptors remain unknown. In TCRdb, the 5' RACE reads were re-called with MiXCR into one record per CDR3 protein. The repertoire consists of approximately 8,800 distinct CDR3 sequences, with roughly 4.5% occurring once and the leading ten covering about 9.9%. The material was lung tumor tissue, obtained at surgery. The receptors come from a female donor with early-stage non-small cell lung cancer.

This clonotype was picked up many times. The chain recombines TRBV30 with TRBJ1-5, with D possibly TRBD1 on 5 matching bases. The germline V gene encodes CDR1 GTSNPN and CDR2 SVGIG (reference sequence). Trimming pared 1 base from V and 5 bases from J, leaving 12 bases between. The CDR3 consists of 14 residues. The DNA of the CDR3 is TGTGCCTGGAGTGGGGGACTTCACCATCAGCCCCAGCATTTT. This encodes CAWSGGLHHQPQHF.

This clonotype was found many times. This rearrangement joins TRBV19 to TRBJ1-4; possible D gene TRBD1, 5 bases. V was clipped by 10 bases and J by 11 bases, with 11 bases between them. The CDR3 sequence is 10 residues long. Germline values: CDR1 LNHDA, CDR2 SQIVND (reference sequence). The CDR3 DNA follows: TGTGCCACAAGGGGAGACAAACTGTTTTTT. Amino acid sequence: CATRGDKLFF.

The chain has TRBV7-9 and TRBJ1-1, with no clear D. Looked up from germline, CDR1 is SEHNR and CDR2 is FQNEAQ (reference sequence). Trimming removed 4 bases at V and 3 bases at J, with 15 bases between. The CDR3 runs 15 residues. CDR3 in DNA: TGTGCCAGCAGCTCCCCGGGGTCCGATTACACTGAAGCTTTCTTT. Residues: CASSSPGSDYTEAFF.

This clonotype was counted at least ten times. The junction and the germline gene differ at one end; a read error may be behind it. This chain links TRBV20-1 with TRBJ1-2; D unresolved. The CDR3 is 14 residues long. In germline, CDR1 is DFQATT, CDR2 SNEGSKA (reference sequence). CDR3 nucleotides: TGCAGTGCTAGAGACCCCAGAACCTACTATGGCTACAACTTC. This gives the protein CSARDPRTYYGYNF.

This clonotype was seen many times. The chain is built from TRBV6-5 and TRBJ1-1; D is undetermined. The V and J ends lost 4 bases and 4 bases respectively, with 10 bases between them. Looked up from germline, CDR1 is MNHEY and CDR2 is SVGAGI. This CDR3 contains 13 residues. The CDR3: CASSSPTITEAFF. In DNA, the CDR3 is TGTGCCAGCAGTTCCCCGACCATCACTGAAGCTTTCTTT.

The rearrangement links TRBV20-1 to TRBJ1-5; D gene unclear. The germline V gene encodes CDR1 DFQATT and CDR2 SNEGSKA (reference sequence). The CDR3 covers 15 residues. Trimming pared 0 bases from V and 3 bases from J, leaving 12 bases between. The CDR3 loop reads CSARDPAADNQPQHF. For the CDR3, the DNA is TGCAGTGCTAGAGATCCGGCAGCCGACAATCAGCCCCAGCATTTT.

In this sample, this clonotype is medium-sized. This sequence joins TRBV6-2 or TRBV6-3 and TRBJ1-1; no clear D gene. This CDR3 comprises 17 residues. Germline CDR1 MNHEY, CDR2 SVGEGT. Trimming took 4 bases from V and 5 from J, leaving 23 bases between them. The CDR3 DNA sequence: TGTGCCAGCAGTTCTCTGGTGGGCTCATCTTCTTTAACTGAAGCTTTCTTT. This sequence encodes CASSSLVGSSSLTEAFF.

Judged by abundance, this clonotype is medium-sized (0.01 to 0.1%). The chain is built from TRBV5-1 and TRBJ2-1; D not certain. Germline CDR1 is SGHRS and CDR2 is YFSETQ. CDR3 length: 13 amino acids. Trimming pared 4 bases from V and 6 bases from J, leaving 11 bases between. CDR3 loop: CASSDRSVNEQFF. The CDR3, as DNA: TGCGCCAGCAGCGACCGTTCGGTCAATGAGCAGTTCTTC.

The chain carries TRBV7-9 and TRBJ2-7; D is ambiguous. Deletions cut 5 bases from V and 3 bases from J, with 14 bases between. CDR3 length: 14 amino acids. CDR1 is SEHNR, CDR2 FQNEAQ, per germline (reference sequence). The CDR3 loop reads CASSPDAPYYEQYF. CDR3 DNA: TGTGCCAGCAGCCCGGACGCCCCATACTACGAGCAGTACTTC.

This chain joins TRBV5-1 and TRBJ2-7; 8 bases map to TRBD2. The CDR3 contains 14 residues. The trim removed 3 bases at V and 7 bases at J, leaving 9 bases unmatched. Germline values: CDR1 SGHRS, CDR2 YFSETQ. The CDR3 reads CASSSRAGVEEQYF. CDR3 DNA sequence: TGCGCCAGCAGCTCGAGAGCGGGAGTGGAAGAGCAGTACTTC.

This clonotype was recorded many times. The chain couples TRBV10-3 to TRBJ1-3; TRBD1 is a possible D gene (5 bases). CDR3 length equals 15 residues. Germline V gives CDR1 ENHRY, CDR2 SYGVKD. The ends were cut back, 5 bases at V and 5 bases at J, with 16 bases in the middle. CDR3 DNA sequence: TGTGCCATCAGTACCCCGGGACGGCTTAGAAACACCATATATTTT. As protein: CAISTPGRLRNTIYF.

This clonotype turned up a few times. The genes are TRBV29-1 and TRBJ1-2; TRBD1 might be the D (5 bases). The CDR3 consists of 16 residues. With 2 bases removed from V and 2 bases from J, the gap between germline ends came to 18 bases. Germline-derived CDR1 and CDR2 are SQVTM and ANQGSEA. The CDR3 DNA sequence: TGCAGCGTTGAAATACCCGGGACGGAGACCAACTATGGCTACACCTTC. This translates into CSVEIPGTETNYGYTF.

The table lists this clonotype with many counts. The chain uses TRBV10-2 and TRBJ2-6; D remains unclear. This CDR3 contains 14 residues. Germline values: CDR1 WSHSY, CDR2 SAAADI. V was trimmed by 3 bases and J by 4 bases, leaving 7 bases between them. Written as DNA, the CDR3 is TGCGCCAGCAGTGAACCTGTGGGGGCCAACGTCCTGACTTTC. Residues: CASSEPVGANVLTF.

Ten or more counts support this clonotype. A much larger clone differs from this one at a single base, so this may be a read error. The J gene is TRBJ1-2, the V gene TRBV20-1; D is unclear. Germline loops: CDR1 DFQATT, CDR2 SNEGSKA (reference sequence). The CDR3 extends over 14 amino acids. The CDR3 coding sequence is TGCAGTGCTAGAGATCGCATGGGGTACTATGGCTACAACTTC. Protein sequence: CSARDRMGYYGYNF.

In regard to this clonotype: This may stem from a read error, because a much larger clone lies one nucleotide away. The chain joins TRBV18 to TRBJ1-2; 10 bases are shared with TRBD1. CDR3 length: 13 amino acids. The germline V gene has CDR1 KGHSH and CDR2 LQKENI. CDR3 sequence reads: CASSPDRGRSYNF. As DNA, the CDR3 is TGTGCCAGCTCACCCGACAGGGGGCGAAGCTACAACTTC.

This rearrangement joins TRBV7-2 to TRBJ2-3; 10 bases are shared with TRBD2. This CDR3 has 16 amino acids. In germline, CDR1 is SGHTA, CDR2 FQGNSA. The V gene end was trimmed by 2 bases and the J gene end by 6 bases; junction bases not matched to a gene: 8. The CDR3 sequence is CASSLQPSGSGDTQYF. CDR3 nucleotide sequence: TGTGCCAGCAGCTTACAGCCTAGCGGGAGTGGGGATACGCAGTATTTT.

There are a few counts of this clonotype. The chain has TRBV11-2 and TRBJ1-2; D is ambiguous. CDR1 is SGHAT, CDR2 FQNNGV, per germline. Trimming cost V 1 base and J 7 bases, with 4 bases left between them. This CDR3 comprises 11 residues. CDR3 DNA: TGTGCCAGCAGCTTAGGTGTTGGCTACACCTTC. The encoded protein is CASSLGVGYTF.

This clonotype has more than one count but fewer than ten. This chain connects TRBV5-1 to TRBJ2-1; TRBD1 aligns across 8 bases. The junction had 10 bases not matched to a gene; V was cut back by 4 bases and J by 7 bases. CDR1 is SGHRS and CDR2 is YFSETQ in the germline V gene. The CDR3 sequence is 15 residues long. The CDR3 region has the DNA TGCGCCAGCAGCCCCGGACAGGGCTGGATAAATGAGCAGTTCTTC. As protein: CASSPGQGWINEQFF.

This clonotype came up many times. The chain joins TRBV28 to TRBJ1-4; no definite D call. The CDR3 runs to 10 residues. CDR1 and CDR2 from the germline V gene are MDHEN and SYDVKM. Trimming took 7 bases from V and 13 from J, leaving 10 bases between them. CDR3 loop: CASKGRILFF. The DNA of the CDR3 is TGTGCCAGCAAGGGCAGGATACTGTTTTTT.